The rows below give T cell receptor beta chains drawn from one sample of a study of radiation and T cells in renal cell carcinoma. The data were produced by immunoSEQ multiplex PCR, yet TCRdb's version contains in-frame clones alone and is incomplete. In the table there are roughly 130,000 clones, 75% to 85% of which are singletons. The sequences come from blood, collected from a patient whose treatment included radiotherapy and nephrectomy. Receptors originate from a woman aged 55-75 years with renal cell carcinoma. Each CDR3 is given with its conserved first and last residue. A D gene is named only where the DNA matches it firmly. Only some rows state a clone size, as once, few, many or a class for expanded clones.

CDR3 DNA: TGTGCCAGCTCGGCACTCCGAAACACCATATATTTT
CDR3 protein: CASSALRNTIYF
clone size: NA
D gene: NA
J gene: TRBJ1-3
V gene: TRBV14

CDR3 DNA: TGTGCCAGCAGCCAAGATGAGGGGTACACTGAAGCTTTCTTT
CDR3 protein: CASSQDEGYTEAFF
clone size: few
D gene: NA
J gene: TRBJ1-1
V gene: TRBV4-2

CDR3 DNA: TGTGCCAGCACCCCAACAGGGTTATACGGCTACACCTTC
CDR3 protein: CASTPTGLYGYTF
clone size: few
D gene: NA
J gene: TRBJ1-2
V gene: TRBV28

CDR3 DNA: TGTGCCAGCAGCAAAGGCAGGGACAACGAGCAGTACTTC
CDR3 protein: CASSKGRDNEQYF
clone size: NA
D gene: NA
J gene: TRBJ2-7
V gene: TRBV21-1

CDR3 DNA: TGCGCCAGCAGCTTGGTTGCGGGGCTGAATGAGCAGTTCTTC
CDR3 protein: CASSLVAGLNEQFF
clone size: few
D gene: NA
J gene: TRBJ2-1
V gene: TRBV5-1

CDR3 DNA: TGTGCCAGCAGCTTAAGGCCCACGGGACTTCCCCACAATGAGCAGTTCTTC
CDR3 protein: CASSLRPTGLPHNEQFF
clone size: NA
D gene: NA
J gene: TRBJ2-1
V gene: TRBV7-2

CDR3 DNA: TGTGCCAGCAGCCGCTTTGGCAGCTACGAGCAGTACTTC
CDR3 protein: CASSRFGSYEQYF
clone size: once
D gene: NA
J gene: TRBJ2-7
V gene: TRBV11-2

CDR3 DNA: TGTGCCAGCAGAGAAGGGGGGGGACCGTTCTTC
CDR3 protein: CASREGGGPFF
clone size: NA
D gene: NA
J gene: TRBJ2-1
V gene: TRBV2

CDR3 DNA: TGTGCCAGCAGACAATCGGGCTACGAGCAGTACTTC
CDR3 protein: CASRQSGYEQYF
clone size: NA
D gene: NA
J gene: TRBJ2-7
V gene: TRBV7-2

CDR3 DNA: TGTGCCAGCTCACCTCGACAGGGTTCGCAAGAGACCCAGTACTTC
CDR3 protein: CASSPRQGSQETQYF
clone size: NA
D gene: TRBD1
J gene: TRBJ2-5
V gene: TRBV18

CDR3 DNA: TGCGCCAGCAGCCAATGGGGCGCCCCAGGCTACACCTTC
CDR3 protein: CASSQWGAPGYTF
clone size: NA
D gene: NA
J gene: TRBJ1-2
V gene: TRBV4-1

CDR3 DNA: TGTGCCAGCAGCCCCGACAGTAACTATGGCTACACCTTC
CDR3 protein: CASSPDSNYGYTF
clone size: NA
D gene: NA
J gene: TRBJ1-2
V gene: TRBV7-9

CDR3 DNA: TGTGCCAGCAGCTTGCCACAGCTTAACTATGGCTACACCTTC
CDR3 protein: CASSLPQLNYGYTF
clone size: NA
D gene: NA
J gene: TRBJ1-2
V gene: TRBV5-6

CDR3 DNA: TGTGCCAGCAGTTTAGCTAGCGGGAGACCTAGGTCCTACGAGCAGTACTTC
CDR3 protein: CASSLASGRPRSYEQYF
clone size: NA
D gene: TRBD2
J gene: TRBJ2-7
V gene: TRBV28

CDR3 DNA: TGTGCCTGGAAACTTGGACTAGCAGTATCCACAGATACGCAGTATTTT
CDR3 protein: CAWKLGLAVSTDTQYF
clone size: NA
D gene: TRBD2
J gene: TRBJ2-3
V gene: TRBV30

CDR3 DNA: TGTGCCAGCAGCTTAGAGCGGGGGGTCGAGCAGTACTTC
CDR3 protein: CASSLERGVEQYF
clone size: NA
D gene: TRBD2
J gene: TRBJ2-7
V gene: TRBV11-2

CDR3 DNA: TGTGCCAGCAGCTTAGGGGGGCGGGAGAACGAAAAACTGTTTTTT
CDR3 protein: CASSLGGRENEKLFF
clone size: NA
D gene: NA
J gene: TRBJ1-4
V gene: TRBV7-2

CDR3 DNA: TGTGCCAGCAGTTTACAGGGGCACACTGAAGCTTTCTTT
CDR3 protein: CASSLQGHTEAFF
clone size: NA
D gene: TRBD1
J gene: TRBJ1-1
V gene: TRBV6-5

CDR3 DNA: TGTGCCAGCAGTTACTCAGGGGTAAACACTGAAGCTTTCTTT
CDR3 protein: CASSYSGVNTEAFF
clone size: NA
D gene: NA
J gene: TRBJ1-1
V gene: TRBV6-6

CDR3 DNA: TGTGCCAGCAGCTTCGGTATCGGGTCCTCTGGAAACACCATATATTTT
CDR3 protein: CASSFGIGSSGNTIYF
clone size: NA
D gene: NA
J gene: TRBJ1-3
V gene: TRBV7-9

CDR3 DNA: TGTGCCAGCAGCAGCACAGGGGGTTCAGAGACCCAGTACTTC
CDR3 protein: CASSSTGGSETQYF
clone size: NA
D gene: TRBD1
J gene: TRBJ2-5
V gene: TRBV9

CDR3 DNA: TGTGCCAGCACCTCCGGGATTTTGAACACTGAAGCTTTCTTT
CDR3 protein: CASTSGILNTEAFF
clone size: many
D gene: NA
J gene: TRBJ1-1
V gene: TRBV6-1

CDR3 DNA: TGTGCCAGCAGGTCACAGGGGACCAACACTGAAGCTTTCTTT
CDR3 protein: CASRSQGTNTEAFF
clone size: NA
D gene: TRBD1
J gene: TRBJ1-1
V gene: TRBV27

CDR3 DNA: TGTGCCAGCAGCCGCACTAGCGGGGGCTACAATGAGCAGTTCTTC
CDR3 protein: CASSRTSGGYNEQFF
clone size: NA
D gene: TRBD2
J gene: TRBJ2-1
V gene: TRBV6-5

CDR3 DNA: TGTGCCAGCAGTTCCGGGACAGGGGGCGTTGGAGATACGCAGTATTTT
CDR3 protein: CASSSGTGGVGDTQYF
clone size: NA
D gene: TRBD1
J gene: TRBJ2-3
V gene: TRBV5-4

CDR3 DNA: TGTGCCAGTAGCAACCGGGCTCCCTCCCTCAGAAACACCATATATTTT
CDR3 protein: CASSNRAPSLRNTIYF
clone size: NA
D gene: NA
J gene: TRBJ1-3
V gene: TRBV19

CDR3 DNA: TGCGCCAGCAGCCGAGGGACAGGGGGCTACGAGCAGTACTTC
CDR3 protein: CASSRGTGGYEQYF
clone size: few
D gene: TRBD1
J gene: TRBJ2-7
V gene: TRBV4-1

CDR3 DNA: TGTGCCACCAGCAGACCTCACTTAAGACAGGGGGCTGACGGTCAGCCCCAGCATTTT
CDR3 protein: CATSRPHLRQGADGQPQHF
clone size: NA
D gene: TRBD1
J gene: TRBJ1-5
V gene: TRBV15

CDR3 DNA: TGTGCCAGCAGCTTGGTGGCGGGAGAAGAGACCCAGTACTTC
CDR3 protein: CASSLVAGEETQYF
clone size: NA
D gene: TRBD2
J gene: TRBJ2-5
V gene: TRBV5-6

CDR3 DNA: TGTGCCAGCAGTAAAGAGGGGGCCGGGGGGAACACTGAAGCTTTCTTT
CDR3 protein: CASSKEGAGGNTEAFF
clone size: many
D gene: TRBD1
J gene: TRBJ1-1
V gene: TRBV6-1

CDR3 DNA: TGTGCCAGCAGCCCCGCTCCAGGGATCCAAGAGACCCAGTACTTC
CDR3 protein: CASSPAPGIQETQYF
clone size: NA
D gene: NA
J gene: TRBJ2-5
V gene: TRBV11-2

CDR3 DNA: TGTGCCAGCAGCTTAGTGGGGAGCACTAATGAAAAACTGTTTTTT
CDR3 protein: CASSLVGSTNEKLFF
clone size: NA
D gene: NA
J gene: TRBJ1-4
V gene: TRBV7-6

CDR3 DNA: TGTGCCAGCAGTTACGGGACCAACTATGGCTACACCTTC
CDR3 protein: CASSYGTNYGYTF
clone size: once
D gene: NA
J gene: TRBJ1-2
V gene: TRBV6-5

CDR3 DNA: TGTGCCAGCAGACTACGACAGGGAAGCTCCTACAATGAGCAGTTCTTC
CDR3 protein: CASRLRQGSSYNEQFF
clone size: few
D gene: TRBD1
J gene: TRBJ2-1
V gene: TRBV5-8

CDR3 DNA: TGCGCCAGCAGCTTACAGGGGACTGGGGCCAACGTCCTGACTTTC
CDR3 protein: CASSLQGTGANVLTF
clone size: NA
D gene: TRBD1
J gene: TRBJ2-6
V gene: TRBV5-1

CDR3 DNA: TGTGCCAGCAGCCGCCTTTTCCAGCCGGGGCGGGGAAGCTCCTACGAGCAGTACTTC
CDR3 protein: CASSRLFQPGRGSSYEQYF
clone size: few
D gene: NA
J gene: TRBJ2-7
V gene: TRBV14

CDR3 DNA: TGTGCCTGGAGAAGCGGAGTCCTAAACACTGAAGCTTTCTTT
CDR3 protein: CAWRSGVLNTEAFF
clone size: few
D gene: NA
J gene: TRBJ1-1
V gene: TRBV30

CDR3 DNA: TGTGCCAGCAGCTTAGCACATAATGAAAAACTGTTTTTT
CDR3 protein: CASSLAHNEKLFF
clone size: NA
D gene: NA
J gene: TRBJ1-4
V gene: TRBV7-9

CDR3 DNA: TGTGCCAGCAGCTTAGCGAGAATTACAAGCCTTAATGAAAAACTGTTTTTT
CDR3 protein: CASSLARITSLNEKLFF
clone size: NA
D gene: NA
J gene: TRBJ1-4
V gene: TRBV7-6

CDR3 DNA: TGTGCCAGCAGCCCTAGCTCCTACAATGAGCAGTTCTTC
CDR3 protein: CASSPSSYNEQFF
clone size: NA
D gene: NA
J gene: TRBJ2-1
V gene: TRBV7-6

CDR3 DNA: TGTGCCAGCAGCCGTCGACCCAGGGAAGTCTCGAGCTATGGCTACACCTTC
CDR3 protein: CASSRRPREVSSYGYTF
clone size: NA
D gene: NA
J gene: TRBJ1-2
V gene: TRBV14

CDR3 DNA: TGTGCCAGCAGCTTAGCCCCTGGACGGGACAGGGGCAGTACAGATACGCAGTATTTT
CDR3 protein: CASSLAPGRDRGSTDTQYF
clone size: NA
D gene: TRBD1
J gene: TRBJ2-3
V gene: TRBV7-9

CDR3 DNA: TGTGCCACCAGCAGAGATCTCGGGGGGACTCAGCCCCAGCATTTT
CDR3 protein: CATSRDLGGTQPQHF
clone size: few
D gene: NA
J gene: TRBJ1-5
V gene: TRBV15

CDR3 DNA: TGTGCTAGCAGCTTAGCGGAGGGAGGGGAGACCCAGTACTTC
CDR3 protein: CASSLAEGGETQYF
clone size: NA
D gene: TRBD2
J gene: TRBJ2-5
V gene: TRBV7-7

CDR3 DNA: TGTGCCAGCAGTCCGACAGTGAACACCGGGGAGCTGTTTTTT
CDR3 protein: CASSPTVNTGELFF
clone size: NA
D gene: NA
J gene: TRBJ2-2
V gene: TRBV2

CDR3 DNA: TGCGCCAGCAGCCCTACAGGGGGCGCTGAAGCTTTCTTT
CDR3 protein: CASSPTGGAEAFF
clone size: NA
D gene: TRBD1
J gene: TRBJ1-1
V gene: TRBV5-1

CDR3 DNA: TGCAGCGTGGGGACTCCTTTCTTAGATGAGCAGTTCTTC
CDR3 protein: CSVGTPFLDEQFF
clone size: NA
D gene: NA
J gene: TRBJ2-1
V gene: TRBV29-1

CDR3 DNA: TGTGCCAGCAGCTTAAAGGCGGCTAGCACAGATACGCAGTATTTT
CDR3 protein: CASSLKAASTDTQYF
clone size: once
D gene: NA
J gene: TRBJ2-3
V gene: TRBV7-2

CDR3 DNA: TGCGCCAGCAGCTTGGTATTAGATACGCAGTATTTT
CDR3 protein: CASSLVLDTQYF
clone size: NA
D gene: NA
J gene: TRBJ2-3
V gene: TRBV5-1

CDR3 DNA: TGTGCCAGTAGTATAAACAGAGAATATGGCTACACCTTC
CDR3 protein: CASSINREYGYTF
clone size: NA
D gene: NA
J gene: TRBJ1-2
V gene: TRBV19

CDR3 DNA: TGTGCCAGCGGGGTTGGCGGGGGCTTACAAGAGACCCAGTACTTC
CDR3 protein: CASGVGGGLQETQYF
clone size: NA
D gene: NA
J gene: TRBJ2-5
V gene: TRBV6-6

CDR3 DNA: TGTGCCAGCAGTTACCCAGGGGGACTCAGCTACACCTTC
CDR3 protein: CASSYPGGLSYTF
clone size: NA
D gene: TRBD1
J gene: TRBJ1-2
V gene: TRBV6-5

CDR3 DNA: TGTGCCAGTGGGGCCGGTGATCGGCCCCAGCATTTT
CDR3 protein: CASGAGDRPQHF
clone size: NA
D gene: NA
J gene: TRBJ1-5
V gene: TRBV18

CDR3 DNA: TGTGCCAGCAGCTTACCCGGGACAGGGGGCACTGAAGCTTTCTTT
CDR3 protein: CASSLPGTGGTEAFF
clone size: NA
D gene: TRBD1
J gene: TRBJ1-1
V gene: TRBV7-9

CDR3 DNA: TGTGCCAGCAGCCCCCGGAGGGAGGAGACCCAGTACTTC
CDR3 protein: CASSPRREETQYF
clone size: NA
D gene: NA
J gene: TRBJ2-5
V gene: TRBV7-9

CDR3 DNA: TGTGCCAGCAGAGACACACCGGGACAGGGGAATCAGCCCCAGCATTTT
CDR3 protein: CASRDTPGQGNQPQHF
clone size: NA
D gene: TRBD1
J gene: TRBJ1-5
V gene: TRBV6-6

CDR3 DNA: TGTGCCAGCAGCGTCGGGAATCGCAATCAGCCCCAGCATTTT
CDR3 protein: CASSVGNRNQPQHF
clone size: NA
D gene: NA
J gene: TRBJ1-5
V gene: TRBV9

CDR3 DNA: TGCGCCAGCAGCCCGGAACAGGGTTCTGGCTACACCTTC
CDR3 protein: CASSPEQGSGYTF
clone size: NA
D gene: NA
J gene: TRBJ1-2
V gene: TRBV5-1